This TCR beta chain is drawn from a study of beta chain features in type 1 diabetes. This clone was recorded a few times. Sequenced material consisted of expressed TCRB transcripts (all of the isolated RNA was reverse transcribed). The protocol was immunoSEQ multiplex PCR, while the TCRdb copy is restricted to in-frame clones and leaves out a portion. The sample records roughly 170,000 clones, around 13% being singletons. Germline CDR1 is SQVTM and CDR2 is ANQGSEA. The CDR3 consists of 12 residues. With V trimmed by 8 bases and J by 10 bases, 9 bases remained unmatched. Sequencing was done on a sample of central memory CD4+ T cells from blood. The chain is built from TRBV29-1 and TRBJ2-1, with 9 bases fitting TRBD2. This sequence originates from a woman under 30 in good health. The CDR3 sequence: CSWTSVSFEQFF. As DNA, the CDR3 is TGCAGCTGGACTAGCGTGAGTTTCGAGCAGTTCTTC.